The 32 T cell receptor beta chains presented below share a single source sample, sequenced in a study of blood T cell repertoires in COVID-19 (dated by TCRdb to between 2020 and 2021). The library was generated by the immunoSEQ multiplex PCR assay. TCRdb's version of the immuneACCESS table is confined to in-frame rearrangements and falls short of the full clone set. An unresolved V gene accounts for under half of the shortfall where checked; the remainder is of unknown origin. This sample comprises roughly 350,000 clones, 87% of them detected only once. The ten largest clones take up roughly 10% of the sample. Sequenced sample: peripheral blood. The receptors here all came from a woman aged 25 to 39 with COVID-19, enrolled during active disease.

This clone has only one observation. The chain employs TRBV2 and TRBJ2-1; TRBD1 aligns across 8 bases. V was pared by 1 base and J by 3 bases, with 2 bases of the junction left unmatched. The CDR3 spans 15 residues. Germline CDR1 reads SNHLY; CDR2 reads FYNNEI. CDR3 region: CASSEETGVYNEQFF. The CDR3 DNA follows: TGTGCCAGCAGTGAAGAGACAGGGGTCTACAATGAGCAGTTCTTC. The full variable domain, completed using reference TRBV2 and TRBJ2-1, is EPEVTQTPSHQVTQMGQEVILRCVPISNHLYFYWYRQILGQKVEFLVSFYNNEISEKSEIFDDQFSVERPDGSNFTLKIRSTKLEDSAMYFCASSEETGVYNEQFFGPGTRLTVL.

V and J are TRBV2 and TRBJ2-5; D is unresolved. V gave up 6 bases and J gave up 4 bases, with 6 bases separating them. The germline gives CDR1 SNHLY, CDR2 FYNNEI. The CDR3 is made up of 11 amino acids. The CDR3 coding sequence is TGTGCCAGCAGCCCTTTAGAGACCCAGTACTTC. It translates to CASSPLETQYF.

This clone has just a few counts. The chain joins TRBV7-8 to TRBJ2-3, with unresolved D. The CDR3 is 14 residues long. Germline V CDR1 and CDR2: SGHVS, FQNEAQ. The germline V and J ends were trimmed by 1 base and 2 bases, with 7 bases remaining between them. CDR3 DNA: TGTGCCAGCAGCTTAGATCTGGCCACAGATACGCAGTATTTT. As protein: CASSLDLATDTQYF.

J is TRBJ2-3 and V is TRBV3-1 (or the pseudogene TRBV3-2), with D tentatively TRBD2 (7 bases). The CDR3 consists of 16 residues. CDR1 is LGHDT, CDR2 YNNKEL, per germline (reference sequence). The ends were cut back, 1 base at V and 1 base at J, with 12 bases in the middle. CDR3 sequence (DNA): TGTGCCAGCAGCCAAGTCGCCGGGGGGCGCACAGATACGCAGTATTTT. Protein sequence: CASSQVAGGRTDTQYF.

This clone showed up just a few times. CDR3 nucleotide sequence: TGTGCCAGCAGTACAGGGGGCAATGGTGAAAAACTGTTTTTT. Its translation: CASSTGGNGEKLFF. The chain employs TRBV7-2 and TRBJ1-4, with 9 bases that match TRBD1. The V segment lost 6 bases and the J segment 7 bases; nucleotides outside the gene matches: 6. The CDR3 is made up of 14 amino acids. Germline V gene lookup returns CDR1 SGHTA and CDR2 FQGNSA.

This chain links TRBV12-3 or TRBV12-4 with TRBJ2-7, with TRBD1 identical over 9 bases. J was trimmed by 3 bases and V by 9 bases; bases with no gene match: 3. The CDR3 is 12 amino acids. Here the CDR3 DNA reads TGTGCCAGTACAGGGGGCCGCTACGAGCAGTACTTC. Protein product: CASTGGRYEQYF.

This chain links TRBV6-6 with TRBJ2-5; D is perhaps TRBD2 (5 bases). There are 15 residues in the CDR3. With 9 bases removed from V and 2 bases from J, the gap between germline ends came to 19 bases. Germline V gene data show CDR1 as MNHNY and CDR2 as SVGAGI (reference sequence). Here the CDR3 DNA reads TGTGCCAGAGACCTTTTCGGCGGGTTGCAAGAGACCCAGTACTTC. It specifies CARDLFGGLQETQYF.

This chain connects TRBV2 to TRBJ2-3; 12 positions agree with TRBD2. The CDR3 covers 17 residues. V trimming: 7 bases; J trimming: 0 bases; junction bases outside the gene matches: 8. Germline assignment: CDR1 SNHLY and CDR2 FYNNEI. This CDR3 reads CASTKEGLAGSTDTQYF. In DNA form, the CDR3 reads TGTGCCAGCACCAAAGAGGGACTAGCGGGTAGCACAGATACGCAGTATTTT.

The CDR3 DNA sequence: TGCACCATTCAAGGCGGGTCGTCGGAGACCCAGTACTTC. Encoded protein: CTIQGGSSETQYF. The J gene is TRBJ2-5, the V gene TRBV29-1, with D possibly matching TRBD2 (5 bases). There are 13 residues in the CDR3. Germline CDR1 SQVTM, CDR2 ANQGSEA.

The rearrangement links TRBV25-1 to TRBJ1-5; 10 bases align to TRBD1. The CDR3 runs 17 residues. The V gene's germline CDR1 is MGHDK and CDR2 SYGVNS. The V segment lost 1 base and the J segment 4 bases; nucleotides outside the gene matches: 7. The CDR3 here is CASSESSGTGANQPQHF. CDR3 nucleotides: TGTGCCAGCAGTGAATCCTCCGGGACAGGGGCTAATCAGCCCCAGCATTTT. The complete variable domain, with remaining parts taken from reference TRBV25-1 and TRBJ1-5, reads EADIYQTPRYLVIGTGKKITLECSQTMGHDKMYWYQQDPGMELHLIHYSYGVNSTEKGDLSSESTVSRIRTEHFPLTLESARPSHTSQYLCASSESSGTGANQPQHFGDGTRLSIL.

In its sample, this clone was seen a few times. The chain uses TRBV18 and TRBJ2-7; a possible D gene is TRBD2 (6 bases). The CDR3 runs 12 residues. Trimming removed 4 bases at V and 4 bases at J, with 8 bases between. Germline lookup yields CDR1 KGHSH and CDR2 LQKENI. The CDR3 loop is CASSRDLYEQYF. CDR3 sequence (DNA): TGTGCCAGCTCACGGGACTTGTACGAGCAGTACTTC.

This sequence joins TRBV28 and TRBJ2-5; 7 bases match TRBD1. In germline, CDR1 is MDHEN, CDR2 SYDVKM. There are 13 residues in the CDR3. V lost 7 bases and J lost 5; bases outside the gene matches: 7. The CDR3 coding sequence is TGTGCCAGCAAAAGGGGGCCGGGGGAGACCCAGTACTTC. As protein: CASKRGPGETQYF.

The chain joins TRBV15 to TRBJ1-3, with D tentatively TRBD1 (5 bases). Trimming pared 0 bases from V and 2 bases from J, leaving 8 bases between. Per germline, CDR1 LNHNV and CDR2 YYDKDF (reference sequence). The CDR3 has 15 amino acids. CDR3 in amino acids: CATSRDTGAGNTIYF. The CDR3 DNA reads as TGTGCCACCAGCAGAGATACGGGGGCTGGAAACACCATATATTTT.

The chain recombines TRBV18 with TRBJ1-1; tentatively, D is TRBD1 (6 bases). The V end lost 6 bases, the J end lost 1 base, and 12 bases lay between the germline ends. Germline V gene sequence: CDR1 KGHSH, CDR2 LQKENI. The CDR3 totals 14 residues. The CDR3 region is CASSRRTANTEAFF. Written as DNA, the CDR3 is TGTGCCAGCTCCCGTAGGACAGCGAACACTGAAGCTTTCTTT. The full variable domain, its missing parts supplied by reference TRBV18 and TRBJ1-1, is NAGVMQNPRHLVRRRGQEARLRCSPMKGHSHVYWYRQLPEEGLKFMVYLQKENIIDESGMPKERFSAEFPKEGPSILRIQQVVRGDSAAYFCASSRRTANTEAFFGQGTRLTVV.

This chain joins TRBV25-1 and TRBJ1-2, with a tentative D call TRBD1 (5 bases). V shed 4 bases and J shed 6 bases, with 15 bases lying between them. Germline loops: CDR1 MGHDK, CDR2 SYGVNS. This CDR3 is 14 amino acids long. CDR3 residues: CASSVGQGLNGYTF. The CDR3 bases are TGTGCCAGCAGTGTTGGTCAGGGATTGAATGGCTACACCTTC.

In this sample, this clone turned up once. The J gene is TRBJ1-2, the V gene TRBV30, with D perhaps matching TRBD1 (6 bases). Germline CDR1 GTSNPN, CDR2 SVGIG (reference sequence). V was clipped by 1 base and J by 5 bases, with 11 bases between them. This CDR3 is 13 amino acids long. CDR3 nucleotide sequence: TGTGCCTGGAGTGAAACAGGGCATTATGGCTACACCTTC. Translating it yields CAWSETGHYGYTF.

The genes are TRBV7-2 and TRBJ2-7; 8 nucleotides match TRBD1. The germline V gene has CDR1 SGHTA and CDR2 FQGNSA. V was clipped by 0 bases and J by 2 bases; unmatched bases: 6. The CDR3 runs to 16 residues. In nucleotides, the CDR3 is TGTGCCAGCAGCTTAGCGTCGGCCAGGGGGCCCTACGAGCAGTACTTC. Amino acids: CASSLASARGPYEQYF.

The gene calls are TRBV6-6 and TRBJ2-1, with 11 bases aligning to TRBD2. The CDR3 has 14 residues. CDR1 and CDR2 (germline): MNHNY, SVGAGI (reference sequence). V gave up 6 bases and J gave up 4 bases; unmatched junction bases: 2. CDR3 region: CASRRLAGYNEQFF. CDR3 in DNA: TGTGCCAGCAGACGACTAGCGGGGTACAATGAGCAGTTCTTC.

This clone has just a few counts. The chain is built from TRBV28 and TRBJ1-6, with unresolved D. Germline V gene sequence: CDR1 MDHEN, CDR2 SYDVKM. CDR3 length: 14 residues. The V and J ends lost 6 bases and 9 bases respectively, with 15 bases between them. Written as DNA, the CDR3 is TGTGCCAGCAGCCCCGGTTCTAGTGGTTCACCCCTCCACTTT. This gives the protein CASSPGSSGSPLHF.

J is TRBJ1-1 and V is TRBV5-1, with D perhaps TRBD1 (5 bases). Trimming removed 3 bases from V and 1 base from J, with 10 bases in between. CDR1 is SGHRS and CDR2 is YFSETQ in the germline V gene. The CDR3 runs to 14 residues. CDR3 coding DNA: TGCGCCAGCAGCTACGGACATAGGAACACTGAAGCTTTCTTT. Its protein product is CASSYGHRNTEAFF.

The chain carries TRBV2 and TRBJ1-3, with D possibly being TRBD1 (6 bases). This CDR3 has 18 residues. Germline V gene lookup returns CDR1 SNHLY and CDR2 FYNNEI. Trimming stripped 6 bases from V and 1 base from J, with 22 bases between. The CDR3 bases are TGTGCCAGCAGCTATCTTCTAAACTTGGGGGCGTCTGGAAACACCATATATTTT. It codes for CASSYLLNLGASGNTIYF.

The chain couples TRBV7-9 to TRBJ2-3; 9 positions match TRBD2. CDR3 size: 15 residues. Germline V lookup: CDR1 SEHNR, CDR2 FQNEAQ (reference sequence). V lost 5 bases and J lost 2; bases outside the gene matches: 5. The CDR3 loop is CASSPGLATTDTQYF. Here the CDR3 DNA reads TGTGCCAGCAGCCCCGGACTAGCGACCACAGATACGCAGTATTTT.

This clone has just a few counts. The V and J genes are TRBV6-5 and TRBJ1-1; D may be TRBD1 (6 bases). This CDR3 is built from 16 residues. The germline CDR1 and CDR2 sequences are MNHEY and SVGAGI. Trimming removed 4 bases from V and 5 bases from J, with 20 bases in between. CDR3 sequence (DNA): TGTGCCAGCAGTTCAATCAGGGGTGGCGCGTTGACTGAAGCTTTCTTT. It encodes CASSSIRGGALTEAFF.

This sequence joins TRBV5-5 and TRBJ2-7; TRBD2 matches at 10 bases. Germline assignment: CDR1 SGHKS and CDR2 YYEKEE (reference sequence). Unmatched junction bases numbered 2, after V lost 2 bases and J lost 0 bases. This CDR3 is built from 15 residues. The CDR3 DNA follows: TGTGCCAGCAGCTTCGGACTAGCGGACTCCTACGAGCAGTACTTC. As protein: CASSFGLADSYEQYF.

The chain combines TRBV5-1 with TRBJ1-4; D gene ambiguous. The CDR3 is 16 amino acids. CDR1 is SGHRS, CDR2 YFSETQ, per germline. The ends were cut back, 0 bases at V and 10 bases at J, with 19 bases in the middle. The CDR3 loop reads CASSLGFQAPEGKLFF. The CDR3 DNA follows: TGCGCCAGCAGCTTGGGTTTCCAGGCGCCTGAGGGAAAACTGTTTTTT.

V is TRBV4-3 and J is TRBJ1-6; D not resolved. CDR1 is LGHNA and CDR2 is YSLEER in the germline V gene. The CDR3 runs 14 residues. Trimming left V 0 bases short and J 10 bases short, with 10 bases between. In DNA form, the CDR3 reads TGCGCCAGCAGCCAAGACAAGACGGGATCACCCCTCCACTTT. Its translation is CASSQDKTGSPLHF.

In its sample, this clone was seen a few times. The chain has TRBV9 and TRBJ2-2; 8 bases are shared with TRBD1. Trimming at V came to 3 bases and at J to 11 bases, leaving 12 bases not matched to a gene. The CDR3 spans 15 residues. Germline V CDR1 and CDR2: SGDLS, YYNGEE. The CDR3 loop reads CASSAPGQVSPELFF. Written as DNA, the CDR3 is TGTGCCAGCAGCGCGCCGGGACAGGTGTCGCCAGAGCTGTTTTTT.

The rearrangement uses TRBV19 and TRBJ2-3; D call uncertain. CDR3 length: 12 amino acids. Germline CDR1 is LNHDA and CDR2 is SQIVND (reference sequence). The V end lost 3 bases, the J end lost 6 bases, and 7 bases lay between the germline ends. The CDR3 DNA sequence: TGTGCCAGTAGTATCATGAGCGATACGCAGTATTTT. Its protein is CASSIMSDTQYF.

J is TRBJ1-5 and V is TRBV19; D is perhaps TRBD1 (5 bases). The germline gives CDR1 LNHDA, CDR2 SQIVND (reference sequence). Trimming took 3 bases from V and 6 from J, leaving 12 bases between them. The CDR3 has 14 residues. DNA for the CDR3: TGTGCCAGTAGTATCAGTCAGGGCCCTCAGCCCCAGCATTTT. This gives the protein CASSISQGPQPQHF.

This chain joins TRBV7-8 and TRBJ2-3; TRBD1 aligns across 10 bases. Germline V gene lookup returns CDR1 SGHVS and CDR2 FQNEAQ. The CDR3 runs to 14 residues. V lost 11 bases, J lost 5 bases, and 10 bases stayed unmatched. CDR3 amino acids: CASQGQGREDTQYF. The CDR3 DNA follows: TGTGCCTCCCAGGGACAGGGGAGGGAAGATACGCAGTATTTT.

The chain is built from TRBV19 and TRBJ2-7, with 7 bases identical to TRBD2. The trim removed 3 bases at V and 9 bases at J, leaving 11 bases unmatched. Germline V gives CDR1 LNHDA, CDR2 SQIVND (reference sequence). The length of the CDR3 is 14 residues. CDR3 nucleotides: TGTGCCAGTAGTATCTCGCGGGAGCTCTCCGGGCAGTACTTC. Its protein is CASSISRELSGQYF.

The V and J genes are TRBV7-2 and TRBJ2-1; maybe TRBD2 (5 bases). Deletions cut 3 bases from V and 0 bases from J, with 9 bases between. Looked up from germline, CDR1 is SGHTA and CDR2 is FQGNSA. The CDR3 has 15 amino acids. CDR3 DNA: TGTGCCAGCAGCTTTCAACGGGGCTCCTACAATGAGCAGTTCTTC. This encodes CASSFQRGSYNEQFF.